A single TCR beta chain is shown here with its context. These data come from a study of blood T cell repertoires in COVID-19. Study summary: There were acute and convalescent COVID-19 samples, and they came from the United States, Italy and Spain. The cDNA or gDNA used as material had been derived from T cells, B-cell-depleted T cells, or PBMCs.

Sequenced by immunoSEQ multiplex PCR; TCRdb stores in-frame clones only, minus some. Among fewer than 300,000 clones listed, 85% to 90% were seen once. Losses at the gene ends were 5 bases for V and 3 bases for J; bases not matched to a gene: 12. The CDR3 runs 18 residues. The germline gives CDR1 SGHTA, CDR2 FQGNSA. The specimen was peripheral blood. This sequence joins TRBV7-2 and TRBJ2-7; TRBD2 aligns across 14 bases. The origin of this receptor is a woman in her thirties or forties who had recovered from COVID-19. The CDR3 nucleotides read TGTGCCAGCAGCCCGCGACTAGCGGGAGGGCCCGGGGGCTACGAGCAGTACTTC. Residues: CASSPRLAGGPGGYEQYF.